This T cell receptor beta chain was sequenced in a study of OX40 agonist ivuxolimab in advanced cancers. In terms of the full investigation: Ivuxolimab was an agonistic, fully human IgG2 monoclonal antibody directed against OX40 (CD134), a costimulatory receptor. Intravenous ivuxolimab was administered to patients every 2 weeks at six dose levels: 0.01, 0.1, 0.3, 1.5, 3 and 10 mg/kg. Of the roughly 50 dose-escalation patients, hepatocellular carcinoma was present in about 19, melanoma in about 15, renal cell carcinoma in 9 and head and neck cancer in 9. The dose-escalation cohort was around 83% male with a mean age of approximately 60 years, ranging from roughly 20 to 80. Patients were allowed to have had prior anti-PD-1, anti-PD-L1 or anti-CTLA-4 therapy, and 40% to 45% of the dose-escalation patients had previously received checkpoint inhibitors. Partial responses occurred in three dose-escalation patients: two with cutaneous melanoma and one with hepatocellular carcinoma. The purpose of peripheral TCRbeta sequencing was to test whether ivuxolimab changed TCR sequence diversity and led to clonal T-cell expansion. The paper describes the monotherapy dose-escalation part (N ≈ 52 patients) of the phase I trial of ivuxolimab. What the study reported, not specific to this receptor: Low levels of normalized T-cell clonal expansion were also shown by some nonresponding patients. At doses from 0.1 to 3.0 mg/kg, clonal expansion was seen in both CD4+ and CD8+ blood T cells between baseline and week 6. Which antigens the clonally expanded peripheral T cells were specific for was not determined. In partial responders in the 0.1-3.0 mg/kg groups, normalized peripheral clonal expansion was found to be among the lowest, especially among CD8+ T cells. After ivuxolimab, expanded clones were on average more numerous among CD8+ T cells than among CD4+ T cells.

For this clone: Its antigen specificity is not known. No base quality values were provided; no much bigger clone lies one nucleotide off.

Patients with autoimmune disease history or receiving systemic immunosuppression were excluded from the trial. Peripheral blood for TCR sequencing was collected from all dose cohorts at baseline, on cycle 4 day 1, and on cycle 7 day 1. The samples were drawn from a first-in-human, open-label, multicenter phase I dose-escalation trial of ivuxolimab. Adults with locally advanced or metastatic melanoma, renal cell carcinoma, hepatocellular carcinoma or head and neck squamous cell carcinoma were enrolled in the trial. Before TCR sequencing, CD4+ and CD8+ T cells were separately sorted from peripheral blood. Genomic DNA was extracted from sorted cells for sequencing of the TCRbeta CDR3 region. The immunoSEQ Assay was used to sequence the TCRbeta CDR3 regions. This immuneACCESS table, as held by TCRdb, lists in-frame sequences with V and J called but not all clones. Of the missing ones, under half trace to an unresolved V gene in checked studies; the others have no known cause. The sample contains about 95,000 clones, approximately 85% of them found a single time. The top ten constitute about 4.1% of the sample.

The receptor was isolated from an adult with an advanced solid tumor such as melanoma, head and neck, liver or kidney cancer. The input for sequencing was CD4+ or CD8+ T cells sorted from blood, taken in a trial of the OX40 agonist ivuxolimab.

The CDR3 is CASSESKGISGNTIYF. The DNA sequence reads TGTGCCAGCAGTGAATCCAAGGGCATCTCTGGAAACACCATATATTTT. The rearranged segments are TRBV2 and TRBJ1-3, with no confident D gene call. The V and J ends are trimmed by 2 bases and 0 bases, leaving 11 bases between them. The CDR3 goes from the cysteine to the phenylalanine over 16 residues. Only the CDR3 part of the read is kept: 48 bases, read in frame from the first base. For CDR1 and CDR2, the germline V gene lists SNHLY and FYNNEI. Reference TRBV2 and TRBJ1-3 genes cover what lies past the CDR3, so the full variable domain is EPEVTQTPSHQVTQMGQEVILRCVPISNHLYFYWYRQILGQKVEFLVSFYNNEISEKSEIFDDQFSVERPDGSNFTLKIRSTKLEDSAMYFCASSESKGISGNTIYFGEGSWLTVV.